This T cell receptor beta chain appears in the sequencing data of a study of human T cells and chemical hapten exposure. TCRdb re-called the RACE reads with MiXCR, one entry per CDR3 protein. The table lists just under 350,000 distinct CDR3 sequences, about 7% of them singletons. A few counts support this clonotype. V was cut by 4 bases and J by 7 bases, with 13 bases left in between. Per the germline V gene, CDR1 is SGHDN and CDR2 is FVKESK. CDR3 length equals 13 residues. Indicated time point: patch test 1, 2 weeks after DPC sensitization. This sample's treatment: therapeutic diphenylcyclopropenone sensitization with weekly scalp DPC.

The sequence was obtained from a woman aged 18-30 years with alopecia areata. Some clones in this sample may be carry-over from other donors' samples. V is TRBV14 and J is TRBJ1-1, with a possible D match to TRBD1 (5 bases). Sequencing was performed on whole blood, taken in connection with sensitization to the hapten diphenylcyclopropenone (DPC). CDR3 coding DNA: TGTGCCAGCAGCCCCTACCCGACAGATGAAGCTTTCTTT. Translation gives CASSPYPTDEAFF.